A selection of T cell receptor beta chains follows, all from one sample in a study of cytomegalovirus exposure and HLA in healthy donors. TCRdb's table, derived via immunoSEQ multiplex PCR, lists solely in-frame clones and lacks some. This table has 180,000 or so clones, more than 75% appearing once. The sequencing sample was made of PBMCs. Receptors originate from a woman aged 45-60 years in good health and CMV-seropositive. Both conserved end residues are part of each CDR3. A D gene is named only where the DNA matches it firmly. Clone size is shown for a subset of rows, as once, few, many or a class of expanded clone.

D: .
V: TRBV7-9
size: .
J: TRBJ2-2
DNA: TGTGCCAGCAGCATAAGGGGACTGGAGACCGGGGAGCTGTTTTTT
CDR3: CASSIRGLETGELFF

D: TRBD1
V: TRBV7-8
size: .
J: TRBJ1-2
DNA: TGTGCCAGCAGCTTAGCCCCAAGGACAGGGAGCGCCTATGGCTACACCTTC
CDR3: CASSLAPRTGSAYGYTF

D: .
V: TRBV2
size: few
J: TRBJ2-3
DNA: TGTGCCAGCAGTCCCCGGGGTACGCAGTATTTT
CDR3: CASSPRGTQYF

D: TRBD1
V: TRBV4-1
size: .
J: TRBJ2-7
DNA: TGCGCCAGCAGCCAAAGACAGGGCTACGAGCAGTACTTC
CDR3: CASSQRQGYEQYF

D: TRBD1
V: TRBV11-2
size: few
J: TRBJ2-7
DNA: TGTGCCAGCAGCTCAGTTTCGGGACAGTTGTACGAGCAGTACTTC
CDR3: CASSSVSGQLYEQYF

D: TRBD2
V: TRBV4-3
size: .
J: TRBJ2-5
DNA: TGCGCCAGCAGCCAAGAAAGGACCGGGACTAGCGTACAAGAGACCCAGTACTTC
CDR3: CASSQERTGTSVQETQYF

D: TRBD1
V: TRBV2
size: .
J: TRBJ1-4
DNA: TGTGCCAGCAGGGTCCCGGGACAGGGGAGGGAAGAAAAACTGTTTTTT
CDR3: CASRVPGQGREEKLFF

D: TRBD1
V: TRBV19
size: .
J: TRBJ2-2
DNA: TGTGCCAGTTGCAGACAGGGCAACACCGGGGAGCTGTTTTTT
CDR3: CASCRQGNTGELFF

D: .
V: TRBV7-9
size: .
J: TRBJ2-3
DNA: TGTGCCAGCAGCTCAACACAGGGTGCGGATACGCAGTATTTT
CDR3: CASSSTQGADTQYF

D: .
V: TRBV15
size: .
J: TRBJ2-7
DNA: TGTGCCACCAGCAGAGTCAGGGGCTACGAGCAGTACTTC
CDR3: CATSRVRGYEQYF

D: .
V: TRBV7-2
size: .
J: TRBJ1-6
DNA: TGTGCCAGCAGCCCTTCAGGACAAGTGTATAATTCACCCCTCCACTTT
CDR3: CASSPSGQVYNSPLHF

D: TRBD2
V: TRBV27
size: .
J: TRBJ2-1
DNA: TGTGCCAGCAGTAAAAGCGTAGCGGGAGGGTACAATGAGCAGTTCTTC
CDR3: CASSKSVAGGYNEQFF

D: .
V: TRBV19
size: .
J: TRBJ1-1
DNA: TGTGCCAGTACTAAAGGACAGAGGGCGCCCGGAACTGAAGCTTTCTTT
CDR3: CASTKGQRAPGTEAFF

D: .
V: TRBV5-4
size: .
J: TRBJ2-7
DNA: TGTGCCAGCAGCGTACAGTTCCTCGACGGTACCTCCTACGAGCAGTACTTC
CDR3: CASSVQFLDGTSYEQYF

D: TRBD2
V: TRBV28
size: .
J: TRBJ2-2
DNA: TGTGCCAGCAGGCCGAGACTAGCGGGGGGTTACACCGGGGAGCTGTTTTTT
CDR3: CASRPRLAGGYTGELFF

D: TRBD1
V: TRBV4-1
size: .
J: TRBJ2-3
DNA: TGCGCCAGCAGCCGGTCGGGACAGGGCACAGATACGCAGTATTTT
CDR3: CASSRSGQGTDTQYF

D: TRBD1
V: TRBV5-4
size: .
J: TRBJ2-5
DNA: TGTGCCAGCAGCTCCGAATCCGGGACAGGGGGCGTCGGGACCCAGTACTTC
CDR3: CASSSESGTGGVGTQYF

D: .
V: TRBV5-6
size: .
J: TRBJ2-7
DNA: TGTGCCAGCAGCTTGGATGGGTCTGCGGGATCCTACGAGCAGTACTTC
CDR3: CASSLDGSAGSYEQYF

D: TRBD1
V: TRBV6-5
size: .
J: TRBJ2-5
DNA: TGTGCCAGCAGCCGACAGGGGCAGTACCAAGAGACCCAGTACTTC
CDR3: CASSRQGQYQETQYF

D: .
V: TRBV29-1
size: .
J: TRBJ1-1
DNA: TGCAGCGTTGATCGAGCGAACACTGAAGCTTTCTTT
CDR3: CSVDRANTEAFF

D: .
V: TRBV5-4
size: .
J: TRBJ2-7
DNA: TGTGCCAGCAGCCCGGAGGCCACCACTCACGAGCAGTACTTC
CDR3: CASSPEATTHEQYF

D: TRBD1
V: TRBV23-1
size: .
J: TRBJ1-6
DNA: TGCGCCAGCAGTCAATTTGACAGGGTGAGAAATTCACCCCTCCACTTT
CDR3: CASSQFDRVRNSPLHF

D: .
V: TRBV27
size: .
J: TRBJ2-4
DNA: TGTGCCAGCAGTTCCGCAGGGGCCGCCAAAAACATTCAGTACTTC
CDR3: CASSSAGAAKNIQYF

D: TRBD1
V: TRBV7-8
size: .
J: TRBJ1-4
DNA: TGTGCCAGCAGCTTAGCGGGACAGCCTAATGAAAAACTGTTTTTT
CDR3: CASSLAGQPNEKLFF

D: .
V: TRBV29-1
size: .
J: TRBJ1-5
DNA: TGCAGCGTTGAGACAGCTATCAATCAGCCCCAGCATTTT
CDR3: CSVETAINQPQHF

D: .
V: TRBV10-1
size: .
J: TRBJ2-2
DNA: TGCGCCAGCAGTAAACAGGGAGGGGAGCTGTTTTTT
CDR3: CASSKQGGELFF

D: TRBD1
V: TRBV5-4
size: once
J: TRBJ1-2
DNA: TGTGCCAGCAGCTTGGCAGGACAGGGACCTCTATCCTCTGGCTACACCTTC
CDR3: CASSLAGQGPLSSGYTF

D: TRBD1
V: TRBV19
size: .
J: TRBJ1-1
DNA: TGTGCCAGTAGGTTCCGGGACAGGGACAAGCCTGAAGCTTTCTTT
CDR3: CASRFRDRDKPEAFF

D: TRBD1
V: TRBV19
size: .
J: TRBJ1-2
DNA: TGTGCCAGTAGTAAACAGGGGCAGGCTAACTATGGCTACACCTTC
CDR3: CASSKQGQANYGYTF

D: .
V: TRBV19
size: .
J: TRBJ1-4
DNA: TGTGCCAGTAGTTTTGGGACTACAACTAATGAAAAACTGTTTTTT
CDR3: CASSFGTTTNEKLFF

D: TRBD1
V: TRBV28
size: .
J: TRBJ2-5
DNA: TGTGCCAGCAGTTTTCCCGGGCAGGGGGTTCAGTACTTC
CDR3: CASSFPGQGVQYF

D: .
V: TRBV6-1
size: .
J: TRBJ1-2
DNA: TGTGCCAGCACAGTCACATTGAACTATGGCTACACCTTC
CDR3: CASTVTLNYGYTF

D: .
V: TRBV9
size: .
J: TRBJ2-7
DNA: TGTGCCAGCAGCGACGGGGGAGGCTACGAGCAGTACTTC
CDR3: CASSDGGGYEQYF